The clone carrying this T cell receptor (beta chain) showed up just a few times. MiXCR, run by TCRdb on the 5' RACE reads, gives a single entry per CDR3 protein. The sample holds 350,000 to 600,000 distinct CDR3 sequences, 13% to 15% seen once. CDR3 length: 16 residues. V was pared by 0 bases and J by 5 bases, with 8 bases of the junction left unmatched. The source of the sample is a study of identical twins. Another study also made use of these data, one on yellow fever vaccine responses in identical twins.

V is TRBV12-3 or TRBV12-4 and J is TRBJ2-5, with TRBD1 identical over 8 bases. The source material was CD4+ T cells sorted from blood. The receptor comes from a woman younger than 30 in good health. DNA of the CDR3: TGTGCCAGCAGTTTAGCGCAGGGGGCCCTCGGCGAGACCCAGTACTTC. Its protein is CASSLAQGALGETQYF.